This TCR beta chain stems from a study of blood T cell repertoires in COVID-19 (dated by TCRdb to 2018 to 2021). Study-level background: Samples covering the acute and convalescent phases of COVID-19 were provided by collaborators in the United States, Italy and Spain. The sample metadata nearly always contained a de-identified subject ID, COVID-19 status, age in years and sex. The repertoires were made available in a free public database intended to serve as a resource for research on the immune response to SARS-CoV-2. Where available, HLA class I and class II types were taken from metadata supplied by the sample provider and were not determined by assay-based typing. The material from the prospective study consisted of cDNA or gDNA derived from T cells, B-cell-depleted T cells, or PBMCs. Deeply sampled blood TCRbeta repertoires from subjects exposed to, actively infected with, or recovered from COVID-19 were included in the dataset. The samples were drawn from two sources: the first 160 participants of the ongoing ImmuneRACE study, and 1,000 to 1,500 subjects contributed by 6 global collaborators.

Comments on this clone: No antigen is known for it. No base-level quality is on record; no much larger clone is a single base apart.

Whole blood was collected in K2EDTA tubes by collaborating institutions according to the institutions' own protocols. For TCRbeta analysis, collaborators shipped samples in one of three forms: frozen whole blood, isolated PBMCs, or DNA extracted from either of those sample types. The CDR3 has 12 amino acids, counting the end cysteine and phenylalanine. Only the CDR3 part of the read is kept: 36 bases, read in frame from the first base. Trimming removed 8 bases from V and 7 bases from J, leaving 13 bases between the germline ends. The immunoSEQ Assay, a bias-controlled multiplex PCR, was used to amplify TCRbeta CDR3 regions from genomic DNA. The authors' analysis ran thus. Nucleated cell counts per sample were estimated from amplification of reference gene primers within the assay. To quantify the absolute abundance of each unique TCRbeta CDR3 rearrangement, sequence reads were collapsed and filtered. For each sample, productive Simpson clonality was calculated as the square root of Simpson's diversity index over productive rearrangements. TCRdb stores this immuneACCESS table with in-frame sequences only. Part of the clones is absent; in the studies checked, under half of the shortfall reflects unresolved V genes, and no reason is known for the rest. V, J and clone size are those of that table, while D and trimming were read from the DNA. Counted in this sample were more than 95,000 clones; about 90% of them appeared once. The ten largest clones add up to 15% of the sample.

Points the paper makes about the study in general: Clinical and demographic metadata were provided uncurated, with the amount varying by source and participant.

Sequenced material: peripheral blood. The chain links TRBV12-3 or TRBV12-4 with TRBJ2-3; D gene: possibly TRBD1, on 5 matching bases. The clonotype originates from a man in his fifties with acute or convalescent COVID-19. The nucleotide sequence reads TGTGCCAGCGCGAGGCAGGGTAATACGCAGTATTTT. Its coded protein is CASARQGNTQYF.